The 27 T cell receptor beta chains given below trace back to one sample, sequenced in a study of cytomegalovirus exposure and HLA in healthy donors. PCR was performed using 60 Vbeta and 13 Jbeta primers. The data were produced by immunoSEQ multiplex PCR, yet TCRdb's version contains in-frame clones alone and is incomplete. The sample shows 100,000 or so clones, 55% to 80% of them seen only once. The sequenced material came from PBMCs. The source is a middle-aged man in good health and CMV-seronegative.

CDR3 nucleotides: TGCGCCAGCAGCCAAGTTGAGGGTAACACTGAAGCTTTCTTT. Translated: CASSQVEGNTEAFF. The V call is TRBV4-1, the J call TRBJ1-1, with D uncertain. CDR3 length equals 14 residues. Between the trimmed V and J ends, which lost 1 base and 2 bases, there was a span of 8 bases. Per germline, CDR1 MGHRA and CDR2 YSYEKL.

The genes are TRBV19 and TRBJ2-3; D is perhaps TRBD2 (6 bases). Trimming stripped 4 bases from V and 6 bases from J, with 17 bases between. The germline V gene encodes CDR1 LNHDA and CDR2 SQIVND (reference sequence). This CDR3 has 15 residues. The CDR3 sequence: CASSNWHESGDTQYF. The DNA of the CDR3 is TGTGCCAGTAGTAATTGGCACGAAAGCGGGGATACGCAGTATTTT.

The chain joins TRBV5-1 to TRBJ2-7; 8 bases align to TRBD1. This CDR3 contains 16 residues. CDR1 is SGHRS, CDR2 YFSETQ, per germline. V was pared by 0 bases and J by 2 bases, with 7 bases of the junction left unmatched. The CDR3 protein is CASSLAGTGATYEQYF. The DNA for the CDR3 is TGCGCCAGCAGCTTGGCCGGGACAGGAGCTACCTACGAGCAGTACTTC.

This chain connects TRBV9 to TRBJ2-7; TRBD1 aligns across 8 bases. Trimming took 0 bases from V and 5 from J; bases not matched to a gene: 1. Germline V CDR1 and CDR2: SGDLS, YYNGEE. The length of the CDR3 is 13 residues. CDR3 protein: CASSVETGDEQYF. The DNA for the CDR3 is TGTGCCAGCAGCGTAGAGACAGGGGACGAGCAGTACTTC.

This clone showed up just a few times. The V gene is TRBV4-2, the J gene TRBJ1-5; D gene unclear. Germline CDR1 is LGHNA and CDR2 is YNFKEQ. V was cut by 1 base and J by 0 bases, with 10 bases left in between. This CDR3 contains 16 residues. DNA for the CDR3: TGTGCCAGCAGCCAAGCCCGGAGAGATAGCAATCAGCCCCAGCATTTT. Its translation: CASSQARRDSNQPQHF.

This clone was observed a handful of times. The chain employs TRBV6-1 and TRBJ2-7; TRBD2 matches 11 bases. Trimming cost V 5 bases and J 1 base; bases outside gene matches: 4. Germline CDR1 is MNHNS and CDR2 is SASEGT. The CDR3 has 15 amino acids. The CDR3 nucleotides are TGTGCCAGCAGTAATCTAGCGGGGGGATCCTACGAGCAGTACTTC. Its protein is CASSNLAGGSYEQYF.

This chain links TRBV9 with TRBJ1-2; TRBD1 matches at 7 bases. V was clipped by 7 bases and J by 4 bases; unmatched bases: 7. The CDR3 length is 13 residues. Germline CDR1 reads SGDLS; CDR2 reads YYNGEE. The CDR3 loop reads CASGRRQGYGYTF. The CDR3 bases are TGTGCCAGCGGACGAAGACAGGGCTATGGCTACACCTTC.

This chain joins TRBV6-5 and TRBJ2-7; D gene uncertain. Deletions cut 6 bases from V and 6 bases from J, with 12 bases between. Germline-derived CDR1 and CDR2 are MNHEY and SVGAGI. CDR3 length: 12 residues. The CDR3 is CASSRVSGEQYF. The DNA of the CDR3 is TGTGCCAGCAGCCGGGTCTCTGGCGAGCAGTACTTC.

The chain joins TRBV6-1 to TRBJ2-7, with D tentatively TRBD2 (6 bases). Germline V gives CDR1 MNHNS, CDR2 SASEGT. The CDR3 has 15 residues. V lost 2 bases and J lost 0, with 11 bases in between. The CDR3 protein is CASSETRGGSYEQYF. DNA for the CDR3: TGTGCCAGCAGTGAAACGAGGGGAGGCTCCTACGAGCAGTACTTC.

V is TRBV5-6 and J is TRBJ2-7; 7 bases are a match to TRBD1. The CDR3 has 13 residues. CDR1 and CDR2 from the germline V gene are SGHDT and YYEEEE. Germline trimming cut 1 base from V and 3 bases from J; bases unmatched to any gene: 1. Here the CDR3 reads CASSLRGHYEQYF. Here the CDR3 DNA reads TGTGCCAGCAGCTTGAGGGGGCACTACGAGCAGTACTTC.

The chain combines TRBV7-2 with TRBJ2-7; 7 bases are shared with TRBD1. The CDR3 sequence is 15 residues long. Trimming removed 3 bases from V and 2 bases from J; junction bases left unmatched: 7. Per the germline V gene, CDR1 is SGHTA and CDR2 is FQGNSA. This chain's CDR3 is CASSLAQGQAYEQYF. The DNA for the CDR3 is TGTGCCAGCAGCTTGGCACAGGGGCAAGCCTACGAGCAGTACTTC.

This clone was picked up a small number of times. The rearrangement uses TRBV10-3 and TRBJ2-7; tentative D call: TRBD2 (7 bases). The CDR3 has 13 amino acids. The germline V gene has CDR1 ENHRY and CDR2 SYGVKD. The ends were cut back, 6 bases at V and 5 bases at J, with 14 bases in the middle. The CDR3 DNA sequence: TGTGCCATCAGGGGAGGGACAACTGACGAGCAGTACTTC. Translated, it gives CAIRGGTTDEQYF.

The CDR3 sequence: CASSFLNTAEQYF. The CDR3 DNA reads TGTGCCAGCAGCTTTCTGAATACTGCCGAGCAGTACTTC. The chain has TRBV7-2 and TRBJ2-7, with unresolved D. The germline V gene has CDR1 SGHTA and CDR2 FQGNSA. V was shortened by 3 bases and J by 6 bases, with 12 bases between the two germline ends. The CDR3 runs to 13 residues.

Concerning this clone itself: Other DNA sequences from this sample encode an identical CDR3 as well. The gene calls are TRBV7-6 and TRBJ2-7, with D maybe TRBD1 (5 bases). Trimming pared 0 bases from V and 5 bases from J, leaving 5 bases between. Germline CDR1 is SGHVS and CDR2 is FNYEAQ. The CDR3 runs to 12 residues. This CDR3 reads CASSLAGHEQYF. DNA for the CDR3: TGTGCCAGCAGCTTAGCGGGGCACGAGCAGTACTTC.

The chain has TRBV2 and TRBJ2-3; D unresolved. CDR1 SNHLY and CDR2 FYNNEI come from the germline V gene. The CDR3 covers 11 residues. The ends were cut back, 5 bases at V and 5 bases at J, with 5 bases in the middle. DNA of the CDR3: TGTGCCAGCAGTCGCGAAGATACGCAGTATTTT. Translation: CASSREDTQYF.

The chain recombines TRBV6-4 with TRBJ2-2; 12 nucleotides line up with TRBD2. This CDR3 is built from 19 residues. Germline CDR1 and CDR2: MRHNA and SNTAGT. The ends lost 4 bases at V and 4 bases at J; junction bases unmatched: 13. The CDR3 sequence: CASSVRLAGESSCTGELFF. The DNA for the CDR3 is TGTGCCAGCAGTGTCCGACTAGCGGGGGAGAGTTCATGCACCGGGGAGCTGTTTTTT.

V gene TRBV9 combines with J gene TRBJ2-5; tentatively, D is TRBD2 (7 bases). CDR1 is SGDLS, CDR2 YYNGEE, per germline. V was pared by 2 bases and J by 5 bases, with 10 bases between. This CDR3 contains 13 residues. CDR3: CASSVGGLETQYF. CDR3 DNA sequence: TGTGCCAGCAGCGTGGGGGGGCTGGAGACCCAGTACTTC.

The V and J genes are TRBV5-1 and TRBJ1-4, with D perhaps matching TRBD1 (5 bases). Germline V lookup: CDR1 SGHRS, CDR2 YFSETQ. The CDR3 consists of 13 residues. Trimming took off 2 bases at V and 8 bases at J, with 10 bases between the two ends. The CDR3 sequence: CASSLGVNEKLFF. The DNA for the CDR3 is TGCGCCAGCAGCTTAGGGGTTAACGAAAAACTGTTTTTT. The full variable domain, completed using reference TRBV5-1 and TRBJ1-4, is KAGVTQTPRYLIKTRGQQVTLSCSPISGHRSVSWYQQTPGQGLQFLFEYFSETQRNKGNFPGRFSGRQFSNSRSEMNVSTLELGDSALYLCASSLGVNEKLFFGSGTQLSVL.

The chain has TRBV12-5 and TRBJ1-1, with D unresolved. CDR3 length: 12 amino acids. V was clipped by 2 bases and J by 8 bases, with 9 bases between them. CDR1 and CDR2 (germline): LGHNT, FRNRAP. As DNA, the CDR3 is TGTGCTAGTGGTTTGCCAGGTGCCGAAGCTTTCTTT. Translation gives CASGLPGAEAFF.

The rearrangement joins TRBV5-1 to TRBJ1-6; a weak D match, TRBD1 (5 bases). The germline gives CDR1 SGHRS, CDR2 YFSETQ. The CDR3 has 15 residues. Trimming removed 7 bases at V and 7 bases at J, with 18 bases between. The chain's CDR3 is CASRPDGGGNSPLHF. Written as DNA, the CDR3 is TGCGCCAGCCGACCGGACGGGGGTGGAAATTCACCCCTCCACTTT.

The chain couples TRBV4-1 to TRBJ2-5; weak D call: TRBD2 (6 bases). The CDR3 covers 16 residues. V lost 0 bases to trimming and J lost 5 bases, with 16 bases between them. Germline V gene sequence: CDR1 MGHRA, CDR2 YSYEKL. Written as DNA, the CDR3 is TGCGCCAGCAGCCAAGATCACGGGGGACTTAAGGAGACCCAGTACTTC. Translating it yields CASSQDHGGLKETQYF.

This clone was found once. The gene calls are TRBV5-4 and TRBJ2-5, with D possibly TRBD2 on 6 matching bases. Looked up from germline, CDR1 is SGHNT and CDR2 is YYREEE (reference sequence). V was shortened by 4 bases and J by 5 bases, with 15 bases between the two germline ends. This CDR3 is built from 14 residues. DNA of the CDR3: TGTGCCAGCAGCGAAGGAGGGAGTCAGGAGACCCAGTACTTC. Its translation: CASSEGGSQETQYF.

The chain employs TRBV18 and TRBJ2-4; TRBD2 is a possible D gene (5 bases). The CDR3 runs 16 residues. V was trimmed by 3 bases and J by 2 bases, leaving 14 bases between them. Looked up from germline, CDR1 is KGHSH and CDR2 is LQKENI. The CDR3 DNA is TGTGCCAGCTCACCTCGACTTGAGGGAACCAAAAACATTCAGTACTTC. Its translation is CASSPRLEGTKNIQYF.

A note on this clone: One junction end does not reproduce the germline sequence, and a read error may be involved. The V gene is TRBV6-5, the J gene TRBJ2-3, with a possible D match to TRBD2 (6 bases). This CDR3 is built from 14 residues. CDR1 and CDR2 (germline): MNHEY, SVGAGI. The CDR3 nucleotides read TGTGCCAGCAGTTTTAGCGGAAACACATATACGCAGTATTTT. This translates into CASSFSGNTYTQYF.

The chain employs TRBV7-6 and TRBJ1-3; no definite D call. V was pared by 3 bases and J by 0 bases, with 6 bases between. Germline loops: CDR1 SGHVS, CDR2 FNYEAQ. The CDR3 is 14 amino acids. CDR3 in amino acids: CASSFDISGNTIYF. CDR3 in DNA: TGTGCCAGCAGCTTCGACATCTCTGGAAACACCATATATTTT. Together with reference TRBV7-6 and TRBJ1-3, the CDR3 gives the full variable domain: GAGVSQSPRYKVTKRGQDVALRCDPISGHVSLYWYRQALGQGPEFLTYFNYEAQQDKSGLPNDRFSAERPEGSISTLTIQRTEQRDSAMYRCASSFDISGNTIYFGEGSWLTVV.

J is TRBJ2-5 and V is TRBV6-1; 7 bases align to TRBD1. CDR1 MNHNS and CDR2 SASEGT come from the germline V gene. The CDR3 loop spans 12 amino acids. After removal of 6 bases from V and 5 bases from J, the junction contained 3 bases not matched to a gene. CDR3: CASRTGLETQYF. CDR3 in DNA: TGTGCCAGCAGGACAGGGTTGGAGACCCAGTACTTC.

The chain has TRBV20-1 and TRBJ1-6; no definite D call. The CDR3 loop spans 11 amino acids. Germline CDR1 is DFQATT and CDR2 is SNEGSKA (reference sequence). Trimming took 1 base from V and 10 from J, leaving 5 bases between them. As DNA, the CDR3 is TGCAGTGCTAGAGGCGGCTCACCCCTCCACTTT. Translation: CSARGGSPLHF.